The 21 T cell receptor beta chains in this list originate from one sample, sequenced in a study of T cells after yellow fever vaccination. TCRdb re-derived calls from the 5' RACE reads in MiXCR, one entry per CDR3 protein. Altogether 310,000 or so distinct CDR3 sequences are present, approximately 3.8% being singletons, with the ten largest covering about 20%. The sample here was PBMCs, taken on the day of the yellow fever booster vaccination. The receptor set was obtained from a man younger than 35 who received the YFV17D yellow fever vaccine.

This clonotype was found a few times. Relative to the germline gene, one junction end is altered; a read error may explain this. The chain recombines TRBV20-1 with TRBJ2-5; D is unresolved. The CDR3 is 13 residues long. Germline lookup yields CDR1 DFQATT and CDR2 SNEGSKA (reference sequence). This chain's CDR3 is CSARDSMQATQYF. DNA of the CDR3: TGCAGTGCTAGAGATAGTATGCAAGCGACCCAGTACTTC.

Concerning this clonotype itself: A much larger clone sits a single nucleotide away, making a read error possible. The chain has TRBV4-1 and TRBJ2-3, with TRBD2 identical over 7 bases. Germline CDR1 and CDR2: MGHRA and YSYEKL. The CDR3 runs to 18 residues. Trimming at V came to 3 bases and at J to 2 bases, leaving 14 bases not matched to a gene. The CDR3 DNA reads TGCGCCAGCAGCCATGGGTTGGGGGTAGCGGGCAACACAGATACGCAGTATTTT. Its translation is CASSHGLGVAGNTDTQYF.

In its sample, this clonotype was seen a few times. The V call is TRBV6-5, the J call TRBJ2-5; D may be TRBD1 (6 bases). The CDR3 covers 14 residues. Germline CDR1 is MNHEY and CDR2 is SVGAGI. The ends were cut back, 3 bases at V and 5 bases at J, with 13 bases in the middle. CDR3 DNA sequence: TGTGCCAGCAGTTATTCGACAGGTGGGGAGACCCAGTACTTC. Residues: CASSYSTGGETQYF.

This clonotype was seen at least ten times. The rearrangement joins TRBV12-3 or TRBV12-4 to TRBJ2-5, with 12 bases matching TRBD2. V lost 5 bases and J lost 5; bases outside the gene matches: 15. This CDR3 contains 18 residues. In nucleotides, the CDR3 is TGTGCCAGCAGTCCCCTAGCGGGGGGGCGTAATAGGTCCGAGACCCAGTACTTC. Its translation is CASSPLAGGRNRSETQYF.

This clonotype appeared a few times. V usage is TRBV27 and J usage is TRBJ1-1, with TRBD1 as a possible D gene (5 bases). CDR1 is MNHEY and CDR2 is SMNVEV in the germline V gene (reference sequence). The V gene lost 3 bases and the J gene lost 1 base, with 12 bases spanning the gap. CDR3 length: 15 amino acids. The CDR3 DNA follows: TGTGCCAGCAGTTTCTCGGGGGGGAGGAACACTGAAGCTTTCTTT. Its protein product is CASSFSGGRNTEAFF.

This clonotype has at least ten counts. The chain links TRBV20-1 to TRBJ2-7; 8 bases align to TRBD2. V was pared by 0 bases and J by 6 bases, with 7 bases of the junction left unmatched. The CDR3 loop spans 14 amino acids. CDR1 is DFQATT and CDR2 is SNEGSKA in the germline V gene (reference sequence). CDR3 region: CSARDPGGAGEQYV. For the CDR3, the DNA is TGCAGTGCTAGAGACCCGGGGGGGGCCGGCGAGCAGTACGTC.

The chain couples TRBV20-1 to TRBJ2-3; D gene uncertain. The CDR3 is 13 amino acids. Deletions cut 3 bases from V and 5 bases from J, with 12 bases between. Germline V CDR1 and CDR2: DFQATT, SNEGSKA (reference sequence). CDR3 in DNA: TGCAGTGCTAGGTTGATAGGGTTAGATACGCAGTATTTT. It yields the protein CSARLIGLDTQYF.

This clonotype was detected a few times. The chain links TRBV7-2 to TRBJ1-5; D gene unclear. CDR1 and CDR2 from the germline V gene are SGHTA and FQGNSA. V lost 8 bases and J lost 2, with 10 bases in between. The CDR3 length is 13 residues. The CDR3 spells CASGVRGNQPQHF. The CDR3 nucleotides read TGTGCCAGCGGGGTACGAGGCAATCAGCCCCAGCATTTT.

This clonotype was recorded at least ten times. This chain links TRBV29-1 with TRBJ2-1; D might be TRBD1 or TRBD2, each matching 5 bases. CDR1 and CDR2 (germline): SQVTM, ANQGSEA. The V gene lost 7 bases and the J gene lost 1 base, with 14 bases spanning the gap. This CDR3 contains 14 residues. The CDR3 bases are TGCAGCGGAACCGGGACCCCGTCCTACAATGAGCAGTTCTTC. Translating gives CSGTGTPSYNEQFF.

This clonotype has at least ten counts. The chain couples TRBV5-6 to TRBJ2-1; TRBD2 matches at 7 bases. This CDR3 spans 12 amino acids. Germline loops: CDR1 SGHDT, CDR2 YYEEEE. After removal of 4 bases from V and 13 bases from J, the junction contained 8 bases not matched to a gene. CDR3 sequence reads: CASSLNRDYQFF. The CDR3 bases are TGTGCCAGCAGCCTCAACCGGGACTACCAGTTCTTC.

The chain recombines TRBV27 with TRBJ2-3; D tentatively reads TRBD1 or TRBD2 (6 bases each). Deletions cut 2 bases from V and 6 bases from J, with 15 bases between. The CDR3 has 15 residues. Germline V CDR1 and CDR2: MNHEY, SMNVEV (reference sequence). The CDR3 DNA reads TGTGCCAGCAGTTTAGGGGCAGGAGGGGGGGATACGCAGTATTTT. Amino acid sequence: CASSLGAGGGDTQYF.

This clonotype was seen at least ten times. The rearrangement uses TRBV6-2 or TRBV6-3 and TRBJ2-1, with a weak D call TRBD1 (6 bases). This CDR3 comprises 14 residues. V lost 6 bases, J lost 7 bases, and 16 bases lay in between. Germline values: CDR1 MNHEY, CDR2 SVGEGT. This chain's CDR3 is CASSSRDTFNEQFF. CDR3 in DNA: TGTGCCAGCAGCAGCCGGGACACCTTTAATGAGCAGTTCTTC.

The chain couples TRBV4-1 to TRBJ2-7; 8 bases line up with TRBD1. The CDR3 spans 14 residues. The J segment lost 1 base and the V segment lost 5 bases, leaving 4 bases of the junction unmatched. Looked up from germline, CDR1 is MGHRA and CDR2 is YSYEKL. CDR3 protein: CASSDRTGSYEQYF. CDR3 nucleotides: TGCGCCAGCAGCGACCGGACAGGGTCCTACGAGCAGTACTTC.

This rearrangement joins TRBV15 to TRBJ1-2; D call uncertain. This CDR3 contains 14 residues. The germline gives CDR1 LNHNV, CDR2 YYDKDF (reference sequence). Trimming took 4 bases from V and 4 from J, leaving 13 bases between them. CDR3 sequence reads: CATSIRGTLYGYTF. The CDR3 DNA follows: TGTGCCACCAGCATAAGAGGCACCCTCTATGGCTACACCTTC.

This clonotype was seen ten or more times. This chain uses TRBV7-3 with TRBJ2-3; the D is unclear. The CDR3 spans 12 residues. Deletions cut 4 bases from V and 5 bases from J, with 7 bases between. Looked up from germline, CDR1 is SGHTA and CDR2 is FQGTGA. The CDR3 here is CASSSSGDTQYF. The CDR3 DNA is TGTGCCAGCAGCTCTTCTGGAGATACGCAGTATTTT.

In this sample, this clonotype turned up many times. V and J are TRBV7-9 and TRBJ2-5; a possible D gene is TRBD2 (6 bases). The CDR3 sequence is 15 residues long. Trimming shortened V by 3 bases and J by 5 bases, and 16 bases separated the two germline ends. Germline CDR1 and CDR2: SEHNR and FQNEAQ (reference sequence). The CDR3 coding sequence is TGTGCCAGCAGCTTCGGGCGGGGACTCCCCGAGACCCAGTACTTC. It is translated as CASSFGRGLPETQYF.

This chain joins TRBV24-1 and TRBJ1-1; weak D call: TRBD1 (5 bases). V dropped 4 bases and J dropped 7 bases, with 12 bases sitting between them. Germline-derived CDR1 and CDR2 are KGHDR and SFDVKD. This CDR3 spans 13 amino acids. CDR3 in DNA: TGTGCCACCAGTGAACCGGGACGGTATGAAGCTTTCTTT. It specifies CATSEPGRYEAFF.

This clonotype has ten or more counts. The chain has TRBV7-2 and TRBJ2-1; D gene ambiguous. Trimming removed 1 base at V and 4 bases at J, with 5 bases between. Germline loops: CDR1 SGHTA, CDR2 FQGNSA. CDR3 length: 13 amino acids. DNA of the CDR3: TGTGCCAGCAGCTTAGAGGAGTACAATGAGCAGTTCTTC. The encoded protein is CASSLEEYNEQFF.

This clonotype was counted only a few times. The rearrangement links TRBV9 to TRBJ2-5, with D maybe TRBD1 (6 bases). The germline CDR1 and CDR2 sequences are SGDLS and YYNGEE. CDR3 length: 16 residues. V was cut by 2 bases and J by 3 bases, with 17 bases left in between. In DNA, the CDR3 is TGTGCCAGCAGCGTCGAAGGCAGGGGTTGGGAAGAGACCCAGTACTTC. This codes for CASSVEGRGWEETQYF.

This clonotype was seen a handful of times. The V gene is TRBV5-1, the J gene TRBJ1-2; TRBD1 is a possible D gene (5 bases). Germline-derived CDR1 and CDR2 are SGHRS and YFSETQ. This CDR3 has 12 residues. The V end lost 2 bases, the J end lost 6 bases, and 8 bases lay between the germline ends. In DNA form, the CDR3 reads TGCGCCAGCAGCTTTGCGGGGGATGGCTACACCTTC. It specifies CASSFAGDGYTF.

This clonotype was picked up a small number of times. The chain links TRBV6-6 to TRBJ2-5, with D possibly matching TRBD2 (7 bases). Germline loops: CDR1 MNHNY, CDR2 SVGAGI (reference sequence). The CDR3 extends over 15 amino acids. V was shortened by 8 bases and J by 2 bases, with 18 bases between the two germline ends. The CDR3 reads CASSKGGTQQETQYF. For the CDR3, the DNA is TGTGCCAGCTCTAAGGGGGGGACGCAACAAGAGACCCAGTACTTC.